The 2 T cell receptor beta chains below come from one sample, sequenced in a study of T cells in Graves' hyperthyroidism and ophthalmopathy. Amplified regions were TCR beta CDR3 sequences from RNA transcripts. TCR CDR3 underwent first-round RT-PCR with the HTBI primer set. TCRdb called the multiplex PCR reads again in MiXCR, with one record for every CDR3 protein. Seen here are around 450,000 distinct CDR3 sequences, roughly 14% observed once, and the top ten hold roughly 14%. Material: blood. These receptor sequences come from a young woman with Graves' hyperthyroidism.

This clonotype was seen more than once but under ten times. The V gene is TRBV29-1, the J gene TRBJ2-5; 9 nucleotides line up with TRBD1. The ends lost 6 bases at V and 1 base at J; junction bases unmatched: 6. This CDR3 comprises 14 residues. Germline V gene sequence: CDR1 SQVTM, CDR2 ANQGSEA. CDR3: CSVPDRGIQETQYF. Here the CDR3 DNA reads TGCAGCGTCCCTGACAGGGGGATCCAAGAGACCCAGTACTTC.

Worth noting for this clonotype: Possible read error: a much larger clone is one base away. This CDR3 reads CSARRTGGAFEAFF. The DNA for the CDR3 is TGCAGTGCTAGGAGGACAGGGGGCGCATTTGAAGCTTTCTTT. The chain carries TRBV20-1 and TRBJ1-1, with TRBD1 identical over 11 bases. The junction had 7 bases not matched to a gene; V was cut back by 3 bases and J by 7 bases. Germline-derived CDR1 and CDR2 are DFQATT and SNEGSKA (reference sequence). This CDR3 comprises 14 residues.